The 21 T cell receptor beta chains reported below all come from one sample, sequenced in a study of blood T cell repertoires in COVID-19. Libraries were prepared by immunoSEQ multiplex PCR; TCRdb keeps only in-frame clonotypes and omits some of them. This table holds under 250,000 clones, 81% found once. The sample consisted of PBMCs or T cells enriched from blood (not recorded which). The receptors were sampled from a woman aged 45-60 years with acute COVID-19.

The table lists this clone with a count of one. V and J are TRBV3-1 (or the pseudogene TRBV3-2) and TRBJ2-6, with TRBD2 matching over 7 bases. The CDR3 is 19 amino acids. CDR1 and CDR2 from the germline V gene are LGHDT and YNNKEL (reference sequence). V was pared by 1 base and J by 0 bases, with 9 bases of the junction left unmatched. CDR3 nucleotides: TGTGCCAGCAGCCAAGTGGGTATCAGGGAGGGCTCTGGGGCCAACGTCCTGACTTTC. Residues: CASSQVGIREGSGANVLTF.

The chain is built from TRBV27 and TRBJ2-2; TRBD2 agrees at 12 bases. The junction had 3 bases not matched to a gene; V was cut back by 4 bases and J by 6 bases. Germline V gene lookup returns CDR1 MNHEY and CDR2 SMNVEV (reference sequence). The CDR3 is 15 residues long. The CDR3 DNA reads TGTGCCAGCAGTTACCTAGCGGGGGGGCCCGGGGAGCTGTTTTTT. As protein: CASSYLAGGPGELFF.

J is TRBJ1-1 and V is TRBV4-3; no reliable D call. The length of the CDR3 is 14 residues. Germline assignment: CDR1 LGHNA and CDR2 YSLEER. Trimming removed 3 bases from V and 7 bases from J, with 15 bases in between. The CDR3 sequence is CASSQLGLSFEAFF. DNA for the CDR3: TGCGCCAGCAGCCAGCTCGGGTTGTCCTTTGAAGCTTTCTTT.

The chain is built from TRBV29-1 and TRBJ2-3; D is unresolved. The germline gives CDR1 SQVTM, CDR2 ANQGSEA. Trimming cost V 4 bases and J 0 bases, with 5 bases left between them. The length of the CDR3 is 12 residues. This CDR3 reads CSVVASTDTQYF. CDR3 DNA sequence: TGCAGCGTTGTAGCTAGCACAGATACGCAGTATTTT.

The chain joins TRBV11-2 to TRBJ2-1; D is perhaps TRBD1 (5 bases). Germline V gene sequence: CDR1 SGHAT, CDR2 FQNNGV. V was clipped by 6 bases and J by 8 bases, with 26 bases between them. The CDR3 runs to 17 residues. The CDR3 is CASSYYLRGLARDEQFF. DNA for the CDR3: TGTGCCAGCAGTTATTATCTAAGGGGCCTTGCCCGCGATGAGCAGTTCTTC.

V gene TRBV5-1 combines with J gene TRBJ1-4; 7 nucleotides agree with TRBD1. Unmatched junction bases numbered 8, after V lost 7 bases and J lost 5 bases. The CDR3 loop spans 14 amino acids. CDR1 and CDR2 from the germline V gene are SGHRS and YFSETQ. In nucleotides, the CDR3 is TGCGCCAGCCACAGGGGAATGGCAAATGAAAAACTGTTTTTT. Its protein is CASHRGMANEKLFF.

The DNA of the CDR3 is TGTGCCAGCAGTTCGGGAGGCGGCTCTGGAAACACCATATATTTT. Translated, it gives CASSSGGGSGNTIYF. The rearrangement links TRBV28 to TRBJ1-3; D remains unclear. Germline CDR1 MDHEN, CDR2 SYDVKM. V lost 4 bases and J lost 0, with 10 bases in between. The length of the CDR3 is 15 residues.

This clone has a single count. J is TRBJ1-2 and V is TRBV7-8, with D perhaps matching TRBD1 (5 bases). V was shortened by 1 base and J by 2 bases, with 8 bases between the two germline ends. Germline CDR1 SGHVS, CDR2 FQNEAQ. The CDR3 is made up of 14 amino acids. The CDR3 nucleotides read TGTGCCAGCAGCTTAGTGTCAGGGAACTATGGCTACACCTTC. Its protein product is CASSLVSGNYGYTF.

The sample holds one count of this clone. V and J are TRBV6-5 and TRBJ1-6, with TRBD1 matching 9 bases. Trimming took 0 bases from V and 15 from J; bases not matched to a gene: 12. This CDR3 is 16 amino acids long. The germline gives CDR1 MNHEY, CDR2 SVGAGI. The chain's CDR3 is CASSYSIGTGTALLHF. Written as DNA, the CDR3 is TGTGCCAGCAGTTACTCCATTGGGACAGGGACTGCCCTCCTCCACTTT.

DNA for the CDR3: TGTGCCAGCTCACCGCTGGCTAGCGGGGGCACAGATACGCAGTATTTT. Translation: CASSPLASGGTDTQYF. The V call is TRBV18, the J call TRBJ2-3, with 9 bases matching TRBD2. J gave up 1 base and V 3 bases, and 5 bases lay outside the gene matches. The germline gives CDR1 KGHSH, CDR2 LQKENI. This CDR3 contains 16 residues.

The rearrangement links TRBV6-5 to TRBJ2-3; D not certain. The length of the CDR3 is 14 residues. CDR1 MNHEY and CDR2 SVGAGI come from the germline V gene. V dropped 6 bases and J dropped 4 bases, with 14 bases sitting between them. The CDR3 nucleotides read TGTGCCAGCAGGCAGTACCTTCTCTCAGATACGCAGTATTTT. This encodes CASRQYLLSDTQYF.

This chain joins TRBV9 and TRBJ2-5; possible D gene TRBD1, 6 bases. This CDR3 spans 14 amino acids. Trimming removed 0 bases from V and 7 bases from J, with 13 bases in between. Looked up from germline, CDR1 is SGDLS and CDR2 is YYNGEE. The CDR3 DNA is TGTGCCAGCAGCGTAGGACAGGTCGAAGGGACCCAGTACTTC. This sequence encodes CASSVGQVEGTQYF.

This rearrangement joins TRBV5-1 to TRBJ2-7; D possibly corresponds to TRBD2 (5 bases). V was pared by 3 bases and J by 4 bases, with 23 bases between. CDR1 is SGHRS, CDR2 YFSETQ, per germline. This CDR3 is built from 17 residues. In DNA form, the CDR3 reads TGCGCCAGCAGCTCCCCCCCTCTAGCCTCCCGTCCGTACGAGCAGTACTTC. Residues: CASSSPPLASRPYEQYF.

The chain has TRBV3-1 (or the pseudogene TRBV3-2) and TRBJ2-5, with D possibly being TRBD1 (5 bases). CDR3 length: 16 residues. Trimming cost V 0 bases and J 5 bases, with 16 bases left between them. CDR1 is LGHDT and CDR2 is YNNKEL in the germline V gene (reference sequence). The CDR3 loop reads CASSQEMERGSETQYF. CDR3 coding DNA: TGTGCCAGCAGCCAAGAGATGGAAAGGGGATCCGAGACCCAGTACTTC.

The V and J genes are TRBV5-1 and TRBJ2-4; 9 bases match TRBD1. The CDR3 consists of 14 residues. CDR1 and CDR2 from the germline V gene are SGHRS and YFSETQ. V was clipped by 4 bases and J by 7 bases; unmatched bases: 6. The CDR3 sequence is CASSIATGGNIQYF. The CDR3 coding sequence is TGCGCCAGCAGCATCGCGACAGGGGGGAACATTCAGTACTTC.

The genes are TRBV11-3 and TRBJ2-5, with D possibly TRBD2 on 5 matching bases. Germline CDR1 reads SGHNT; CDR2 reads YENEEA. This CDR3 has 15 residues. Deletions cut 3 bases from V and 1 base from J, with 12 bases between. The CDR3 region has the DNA TGTGCCAGCAGCTTTTCTGGGAGTCCCCAAGAGACCCAGTACTTC. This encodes CASSFSGSPQETQYF.

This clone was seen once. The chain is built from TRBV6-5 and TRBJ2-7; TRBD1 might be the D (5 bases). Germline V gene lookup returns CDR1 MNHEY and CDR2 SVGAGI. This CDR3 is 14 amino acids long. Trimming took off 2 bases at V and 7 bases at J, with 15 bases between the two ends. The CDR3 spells CASSYRGLTGEQYF. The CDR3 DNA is TGTGCCAGCAGTTACAGGGGTCTAACCGGGGAGCAGTACTTC.

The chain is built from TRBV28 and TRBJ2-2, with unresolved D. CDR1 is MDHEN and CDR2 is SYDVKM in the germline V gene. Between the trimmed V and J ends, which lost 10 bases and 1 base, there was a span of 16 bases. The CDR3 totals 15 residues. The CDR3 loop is CANYPGYLNTGELFF. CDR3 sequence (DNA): TGTGCCAACTATCCTGGGTACCTGAACACCGGGGAGCTGTTTTTT.

The CDR3 coding sequence is TGCAGCGTTGAAGACCTTTCGGGAAGTAGACTAGATACGCAGTATTTT. Translated: CSVEDLSGSRLDTQYF. The rearrangement uses TRBV29-1 and TRBJ2-3; D is perhaps TRBD2 (5 bases). CDR3 size: 16 residues. V lost 0 bases and J lost 5, with 18 bases in between. The germline V gene has CDR1 SQVTM and CDR2 ANQGSEA.

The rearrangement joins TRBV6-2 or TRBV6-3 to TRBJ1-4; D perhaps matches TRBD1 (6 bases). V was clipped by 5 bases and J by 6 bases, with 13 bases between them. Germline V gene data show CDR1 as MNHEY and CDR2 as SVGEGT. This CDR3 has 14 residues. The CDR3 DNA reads TGTGCCAGCAGTCGGACAGTAACCGATGAAAAACTGTTTTTT. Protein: CASSRTVTDEKLFF.

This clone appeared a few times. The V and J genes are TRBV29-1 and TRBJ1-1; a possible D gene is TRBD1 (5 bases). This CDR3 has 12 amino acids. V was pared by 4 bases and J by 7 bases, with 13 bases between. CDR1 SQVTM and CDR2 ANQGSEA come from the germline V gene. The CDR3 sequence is CSVVPGGGEAFF. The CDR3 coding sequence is TGCAGCGTTGTGCCCGGGGGAGGTGAAGCTTTCTTT.